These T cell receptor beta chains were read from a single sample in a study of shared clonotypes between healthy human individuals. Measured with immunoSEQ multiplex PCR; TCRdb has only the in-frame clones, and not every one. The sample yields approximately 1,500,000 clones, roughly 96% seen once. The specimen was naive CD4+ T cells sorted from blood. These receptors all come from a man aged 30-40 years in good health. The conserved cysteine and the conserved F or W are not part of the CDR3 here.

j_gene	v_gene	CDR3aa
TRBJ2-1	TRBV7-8	ASNRLVASYNEQF
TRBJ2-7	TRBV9	ASSVAGGASIGYEQY
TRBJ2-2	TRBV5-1	ASSLRATTITGELF
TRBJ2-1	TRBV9	ASSLGQGLDQF
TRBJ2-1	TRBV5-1	ASSRDGSSYNEQF
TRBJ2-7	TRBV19	ASSSQGLVGEPYEQY
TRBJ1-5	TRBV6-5	ASKWDSYSNQPQH
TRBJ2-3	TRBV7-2	ASSLMGDTQY
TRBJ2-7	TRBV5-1	ASNTQGGSGEQY
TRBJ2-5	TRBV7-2	ASSLLTGVRKETQY
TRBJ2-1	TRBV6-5	ASSVPPYNEQF
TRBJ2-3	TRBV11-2	ASSLKQGFGRQY
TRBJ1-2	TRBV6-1	ASSDGGDYGYT
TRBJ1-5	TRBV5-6	ASSTWGARGQPQH
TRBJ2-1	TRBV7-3	ASSLDGSSYNEQF
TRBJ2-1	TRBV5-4	ASSPGDLTYNEQF
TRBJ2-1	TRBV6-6	ASRNTGPGYNEQF
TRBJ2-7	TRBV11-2	ASSLERLSYEQY
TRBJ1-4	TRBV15	ATSRERMLGEKLF
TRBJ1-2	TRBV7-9	ASSYGTESYGYT
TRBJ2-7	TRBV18	ASSVSGQGAATYEQY
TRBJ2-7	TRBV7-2	ASSLSPPAGRQGIT
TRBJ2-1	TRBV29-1	SVGAGGALDEQF
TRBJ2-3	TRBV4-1	ASSQDLTGGPSDTQY
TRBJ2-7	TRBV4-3	ASSQEQPGPYYYEQY
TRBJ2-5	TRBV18	ASSLGTRPRETQY
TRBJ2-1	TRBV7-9	ASSLGLKPPYNEQF
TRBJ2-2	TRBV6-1	ASSAGRRNTGELF
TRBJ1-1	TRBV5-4	ASSIKIQGEAF
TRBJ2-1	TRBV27	ASSLQTEPANEQF
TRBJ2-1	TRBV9	ASSVREGGAEQF
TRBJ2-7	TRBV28	ASNARGEGYEQY
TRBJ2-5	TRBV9	ASSVGTVAWGREGQTQY
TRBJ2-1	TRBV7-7	ASSQGVYNEQF
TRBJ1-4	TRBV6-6	ASSYREEKLF
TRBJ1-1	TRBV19	ASSIRTGPNTEAF
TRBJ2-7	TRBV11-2	ASTARLAPTYEQY
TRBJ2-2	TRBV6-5	ASSYSGWDTGELF
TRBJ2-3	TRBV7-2	ASSPGPGRDTQY
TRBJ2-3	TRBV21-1	ASSSWDRASGIDTQY
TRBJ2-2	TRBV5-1	ASSSNPGTTNTGELF
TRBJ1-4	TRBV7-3	ASSLLGGEKLF
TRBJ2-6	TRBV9	ASSVLADISGANVLT
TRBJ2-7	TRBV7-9	ASSLSGLPPRYEQY
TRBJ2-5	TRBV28	ASDRALRGTQY
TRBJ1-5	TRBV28	ASGLPANQPQH
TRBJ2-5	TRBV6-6	ASSYRRAGETQY